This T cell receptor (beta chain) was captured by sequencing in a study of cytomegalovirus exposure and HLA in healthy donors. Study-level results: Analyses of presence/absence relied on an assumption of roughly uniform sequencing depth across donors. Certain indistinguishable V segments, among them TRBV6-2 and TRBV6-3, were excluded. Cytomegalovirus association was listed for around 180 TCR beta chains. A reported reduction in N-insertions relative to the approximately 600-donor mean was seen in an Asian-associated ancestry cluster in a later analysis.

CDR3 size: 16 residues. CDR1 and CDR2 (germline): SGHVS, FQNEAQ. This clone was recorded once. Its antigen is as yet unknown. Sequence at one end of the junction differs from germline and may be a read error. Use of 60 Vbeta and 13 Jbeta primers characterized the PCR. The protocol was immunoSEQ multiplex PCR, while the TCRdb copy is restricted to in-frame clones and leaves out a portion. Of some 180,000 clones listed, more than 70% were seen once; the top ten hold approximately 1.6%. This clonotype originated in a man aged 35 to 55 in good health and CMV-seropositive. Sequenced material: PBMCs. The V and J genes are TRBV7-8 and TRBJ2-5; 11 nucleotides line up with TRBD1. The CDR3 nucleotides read TGTGCCAGCAGCCCGCGGGGGACAGGGGGGGAAGAGGCCCAGTACTTC. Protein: CASSPRGTGGEEAQYF.